Below are 12 T cell receptor beta chains sequenced from a single sample in a study of blood T cell repertoires in COVID-19. Repertoires were generated with immunoSEQ multiplex PCR, while TCRdb's copy carries only in-frame clones and drops some. Counted here are 150,000 to 200,000 clones, 80% to 90% occurring once; the ten biggest clones make up 10% to 11%. The sample consisted of peripheral blood. The receptor set was obtained from a woman aged 60-70 years with COVID-19, enrolled during active disease.

The chain combines TRBV3-1 (or the pseudogene TRBV3-2) with TRBJ2-7; D is possibly TRBD2 (6 bases). Germline V lookup: CDR1 LGHDT, CDR2 YNNKEL (reference sequence). The CDR3 runs to 15 residues. V lost 0 bases to trimming and J lost 4 bases, with 13 bases between them. This chain's CDR3 is CASSQDRGTRYEQYF. CDR3 in DNA: TGTGCCAGCAGCCAAGATCGCGGGACGCGGTACGAGCAGTACTTC.

This clone was found once. The rearrangement links TRBV30 to TRBJ1-6, with TRBD1 matching 7 bases. CDR1 is GTSNPN and CDR2 is SVGIG in the germline V gene (reference sequence). After removal of 7 bases from V and 0 bases from J, the junction contained 12 bases not matched to a gene. The CDR3 runs 17 residues. CDR3 residues: CAFWDSQRGSYNSPLHF. DNA for the CDR3: TGTGCCTTCTGGGACAGTCAAAGGGGCTCCTATAATTCACCCCTCCACTTT.

This rearrangement joins TRBV6-2 or TRBV6-3 to TRBJ2-7; unclear D gene. This CDR3 is 12 amino acids long. From germline, CDR1 is MNHEY and CDR2 SVGEGT. Trimming took 2 bases from V and 7 from J, leaving 9 bases between them. The CDR3 DNA reads as TGTGCCAGCAGTTACCAGGCCGGTGAGCAGTACTTC. Amino acid sequence: CASSYQAGEQYF.

The chain has TRBV9 and TRBJ2-1, with 7 bases identical to TRBD1. The length of the CDR3 is 15 residues. Germline V gene data show CDR1 as SGDLS and CDR2 as YYNGEE. Trimming at V came to 0 bases and at J to 10 bases, leaving 10 bases not matched to a gene. The CDR3 DNA sequence: TGTGCCAGCAGCGTAGATGAGCGAGGGGGCCGGGAGCAGTTCTTC. It encodes CASSVDERGGREQFF.

The chain joins TRBV28 to TRBJ2-7, with TRBD2 identical over 7 bases. The CDR3 contains 14 residues. V lost 1 base and J lost 2; bases outside the gene matches: 2. Germline CDR1 is MDHEN and CDR2 is SYDVKM. The CDR3 nucleotides are TGTGCCAGCAGTTTATTGGGGGGGGCCTACGAGCAGTACTTC. This sequence encodes CASSLLGGAYEQYF.

In its sample, this clone was seen a few times. The rearrangement joins TRBV19 to TRBJ1-5, with D maybe TRBD1 (5 bases). The germline gives CDR1 LNHDA, CDR2 SQIVND (reference sequence). Trimming removed 7 bases at V and 8 bases at J, with 30 bases between. The CDR3 extends over 18 amino acids. The CDR3 loop reads CASKISTGPSPLGEPQHF. The CDR3, as DNA: TGTGCCAGTAAAATATCAACAGGTCCCTCGCCCCTAGGAGAGCCCCAGCATTTT. Using reference TRBV19 and TRBJ1-5 for the parts outside the CDR3, the full variable domain is DGGITQSPKYLFRKEGQNVTLSCEQNLNHDAMYWYRQDPGQGLRLIYYSQIVNDFQKGDIAEGYSVSREKKESFPLTVTSAQKNPTAFYLCASKISTGPSPLGEPQHFGDGTRLSIL.

V is TRBV19 and J is TRBJ1-2; TRBD1 matches 12 bases. Per the germline V gene, CDR1 is LNHDA and CDR2 is SQIVND (reference sequence). The V gene end was trimmed by 5 bases and the J gene end by 4 bases; junction bases not matched to a gene: 2. This CDR3 has 14 amino acids. The CDR3 coding sequence is TGTGCCAGTAGTCGGGACAGGGGGCTCTATGGCTACACCTTC. This encodes CASSRDRGLYGYTF.

The J gene is TRBJ2-7, the V gene TRBV19, with D possibly matching TRBD2 (6 bases). The length of the CDR3 is 15 residues. The V gene lost 1 base and the J gene lost 2 bases, with 12 bases spanning the gap. The germline V gene encodes CDR1 LNHDA and CDR2 SQIVND (reference sequence). CDR3 residues: CASSIGGTPTYEQYF. As DNA, the CDR3 is TGTGCCAGTAGTATAGGGGGGACTCCGACCTACGAGCAGTACTTC.

CDR3 in amino acids: CASSQRTSGSSPRDEQFF. The CDR3 region has the DNA TGCGCCAGCAGCCAGAGGACTAGCGGGAGTTCGCCTAGGGATGAGCAGTTCTTC. The chain recombines TRBV4-1 with TRBJ2-1; 13 bases align to TRBD2. Germline CDR1 is MGHRA and CDR2 is YSYEKL. V dropped 3 bases and J dropped 8; count of bases not matched to a gene: 13. The CDR3 loop spans 18 amino acids.

The chain carries TRBV18 and TRBJ1-2; no reliable D call. Trimming stripped 6 bases from V and 8 bases from J, with 19 bases between. Germline values: CDR1 KGHSH, CDR2 LQKENI. The CDR3 covers 14 residues. CDR3 nucleotide sequence: TGTGCCAGCTCCCCTACCCGGGAAGCGGGGGGCTACACCTTC. Translating it yields CASSPTREAGGYTF.

This chain uses TRBV5-1 with TRBJ2-5; TRBD2 matches at 7 bases. This CDR3 has 15 residues. The germline CDR1 and CDR2 sequences are SGHRS and YFSETQ. Trimming at V came to 3 bases and at J to 4 bases, leaving 9 bases not matched to a gene. The CDR3 coding sequence is TGCGCCAGCAGCTCCTTATGGGGGGGAGGAGAGACCCAGTACTTC. This codes for CASSSLWGGGETQYF.

This sequence joins TRBV15 and TRBJ2-6; D is ambiguous. Germline V gene sequence: CDR1 LNHNV, CDR2 YYDKDF (reference sequence). V was pared by 5 bases and J by 0 bases, with 5 bases between. This CDR3 region has 14 residues. CDR3 amino acids: CATSYNSGANVLTF. The DNA for the CDR3 is TGTGCCACCAGCTATAACTCTGGGGCCAACGTCCTGACTTTC. Based on the CDR3 plus reference TRBV15 and TRBJ2-6, the full variable domain is DAMVIQNPRYQVTQFGKPVTLSCSQTLNHNVMYWYQQKSSQAPKLLFHYYDKDFNNEADTPDNFQSRRPNTSFCFLDIRSPGLGDTAMYLCATSYNSGANVLTFGAGSRLTVL.